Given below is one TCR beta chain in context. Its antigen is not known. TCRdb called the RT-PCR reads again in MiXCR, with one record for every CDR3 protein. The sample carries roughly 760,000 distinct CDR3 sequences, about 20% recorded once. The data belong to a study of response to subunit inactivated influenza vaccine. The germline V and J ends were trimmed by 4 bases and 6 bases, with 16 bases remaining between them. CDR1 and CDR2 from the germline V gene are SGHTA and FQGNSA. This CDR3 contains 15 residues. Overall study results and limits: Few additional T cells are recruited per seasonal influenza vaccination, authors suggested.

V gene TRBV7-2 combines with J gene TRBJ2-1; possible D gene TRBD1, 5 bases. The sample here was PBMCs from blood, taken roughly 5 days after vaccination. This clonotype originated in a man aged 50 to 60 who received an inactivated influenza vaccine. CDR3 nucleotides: TGTGCCAGCAGCTACCAGGGTGGTTGGTCCAATGAGCAGTTCTTC. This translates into CASSYQGGWSNEQFF.